The table lists the clone carrying this T cell receptor beta chain with many counts. The antigen remains undetermined. The data are from a study of Graves' ophthalmopathy and Graves' hyperthyroidism. Eligible hyperthyroidism cases comprised new diagnoses of under 2 months' duration in individuals aged 18 to 65. Regarding the study as a whole: Using 13 signatures, a model distinguished ophthalmopathy from stable hyperthyroidism, reaching 85% to 90% sensitivity and approximately 81% specificity.

CDR3 regions of TCR beta were amplified from RNA transcripts. Investigators did first-round RT-PCR with HTBI primers, then second-round multiplex PCR. TCRdb re-analysed the multiplex PCR reads in MiXCR, keeping a single row per CDR3 protein. Among about 550,000 distinct CDR3 sequences listed, 39% were seen once. Sequenced input: peripheral blood or thyroid tissue (not recorded which). The sequence derives from an adult man with Graves' hyperthyroidism.

This chain's CDR3 is CASSLTLGGEAFF. CDR3 DNA sequence: TGTGCCAGCAGCTTAACGTTGGGCGGTGAAGCTTTCTTT. The rearrangement uses TRBV7-3 and TRBJ1-1; D call uncertain. V lost 0 bases to trimming and J lost 7 bases, with 9 bases between them. This CDR3 has 13 amino acids. Germline V CDR1 and CDR2: SGHTA, FQGTGA.